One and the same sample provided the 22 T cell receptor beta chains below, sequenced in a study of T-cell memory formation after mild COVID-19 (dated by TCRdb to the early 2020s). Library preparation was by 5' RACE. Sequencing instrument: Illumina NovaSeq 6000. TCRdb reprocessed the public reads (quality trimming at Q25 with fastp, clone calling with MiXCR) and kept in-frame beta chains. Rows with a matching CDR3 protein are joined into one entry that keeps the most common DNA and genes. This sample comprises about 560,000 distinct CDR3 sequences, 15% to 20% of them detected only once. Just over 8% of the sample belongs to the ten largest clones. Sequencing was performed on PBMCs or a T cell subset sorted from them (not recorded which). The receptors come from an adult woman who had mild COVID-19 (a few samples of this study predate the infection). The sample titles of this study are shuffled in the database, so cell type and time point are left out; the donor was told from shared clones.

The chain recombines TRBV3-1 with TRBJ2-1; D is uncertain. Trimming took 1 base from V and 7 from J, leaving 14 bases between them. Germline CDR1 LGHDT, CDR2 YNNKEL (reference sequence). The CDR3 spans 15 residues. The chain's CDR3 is CASSQAIRVGNEQFF. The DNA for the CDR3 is TGTGCCAGCAGCCAAGCGATAAGAGTTGGGAATGAGCAGTTCTTC.

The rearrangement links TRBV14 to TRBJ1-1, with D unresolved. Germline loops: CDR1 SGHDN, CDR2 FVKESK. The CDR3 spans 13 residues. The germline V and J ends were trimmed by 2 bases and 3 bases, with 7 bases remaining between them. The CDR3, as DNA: TGTGCCAGCAGCCAAAACGTATACACTGAAGCTTTCTTT. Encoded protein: CASSQNVYTEAFF.

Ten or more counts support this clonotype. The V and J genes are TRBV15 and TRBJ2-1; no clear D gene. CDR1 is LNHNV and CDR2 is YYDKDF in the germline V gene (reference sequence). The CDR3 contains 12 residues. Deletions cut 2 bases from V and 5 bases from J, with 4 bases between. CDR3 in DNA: TGTGCCACCAGCAGAACCAACAATGAGCAGTTCTTC. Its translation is CATSRTNNEQFF. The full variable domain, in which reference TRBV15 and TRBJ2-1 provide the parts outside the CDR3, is DAMVIQNPRYQVTQFGKPVTLSCSQTLNHNVMYWYQQKSSQAPKLLFHYYDKDFNNEADTPDNFQSRRPNTSFCFLDIRSPGLGDTAMYLCATSRTNNEQFFGPGTRLTVL.

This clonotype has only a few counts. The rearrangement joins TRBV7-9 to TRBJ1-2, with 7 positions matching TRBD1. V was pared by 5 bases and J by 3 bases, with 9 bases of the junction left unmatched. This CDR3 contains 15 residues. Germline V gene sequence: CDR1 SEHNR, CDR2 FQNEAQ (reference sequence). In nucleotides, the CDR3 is TGTGCCAGCAGCCTGACCGGGACAGCACACTATGGCTACACCTTC. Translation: CASSLTGTAHYGYTF.

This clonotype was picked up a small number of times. In DNA, the CDR3 is TGCGCCAGCAGCTTGGGGAGGACAGGGGATGAAAAACTGTTTTTT. Protein product: CASSLGRTGDEKLFF. V and J are TRBV5-1 and TRBJ1-4; the match to TRBD1 covers 9 bases. Germline V gene sequence: CDR1 SGHRS, CDR2 YFSETQ. The ends lost 0 bases at V and 6 bases at J; junction bases unmatched: 3. This CDR3 has 15 amino acids.

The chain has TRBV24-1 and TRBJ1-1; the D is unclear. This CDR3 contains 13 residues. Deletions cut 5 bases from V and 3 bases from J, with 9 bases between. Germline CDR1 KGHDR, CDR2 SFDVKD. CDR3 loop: CATSAHRDTEAFF. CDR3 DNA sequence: TGTGCCACCAGTGCCCACAGAGACACTGAAGCTTTCTTT.

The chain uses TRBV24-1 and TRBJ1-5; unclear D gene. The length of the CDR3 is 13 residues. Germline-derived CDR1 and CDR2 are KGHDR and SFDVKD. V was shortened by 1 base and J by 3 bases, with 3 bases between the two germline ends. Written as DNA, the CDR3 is TGTGCCACCAGTGATTTCTTCAATCAGCCCCAGCATTTT. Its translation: CATSDFFNQPQHF.

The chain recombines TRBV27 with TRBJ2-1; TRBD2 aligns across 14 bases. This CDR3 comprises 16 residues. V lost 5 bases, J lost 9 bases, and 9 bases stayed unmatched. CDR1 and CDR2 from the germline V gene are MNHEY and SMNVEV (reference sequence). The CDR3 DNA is TGTGCCAGCAGTGGCTGGACTAGCGGGGGGCAGGGTGAGCAGTTCTTC. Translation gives CASSGWTSGGQGEQFF.

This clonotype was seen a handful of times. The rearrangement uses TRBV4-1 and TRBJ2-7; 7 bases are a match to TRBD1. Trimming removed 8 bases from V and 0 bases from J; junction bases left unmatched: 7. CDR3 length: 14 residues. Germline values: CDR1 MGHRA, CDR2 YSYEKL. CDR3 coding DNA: TGCGCCAGCGCCGGGACAGCCGACTCCTACGAGCAGTACTTC. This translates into CASAGTADSYEQYF.

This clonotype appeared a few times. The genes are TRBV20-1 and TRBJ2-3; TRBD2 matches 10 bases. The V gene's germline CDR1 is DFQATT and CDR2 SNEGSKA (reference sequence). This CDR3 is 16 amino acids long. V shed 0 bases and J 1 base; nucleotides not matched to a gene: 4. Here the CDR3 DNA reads TGCAGTGCTAGAGATTTTGGGACTAGCGGCACAGATACGCAGTATTTT. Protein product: CSARDFGTSGTDTQYF.

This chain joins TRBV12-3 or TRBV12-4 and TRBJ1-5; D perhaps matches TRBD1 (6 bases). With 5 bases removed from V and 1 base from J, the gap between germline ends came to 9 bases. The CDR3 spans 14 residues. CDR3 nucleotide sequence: TGTGCCAGCAGTAGACAGGACAGCAATCAGCCCCAGCATTTT. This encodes CASSRQDSNQPQHF.

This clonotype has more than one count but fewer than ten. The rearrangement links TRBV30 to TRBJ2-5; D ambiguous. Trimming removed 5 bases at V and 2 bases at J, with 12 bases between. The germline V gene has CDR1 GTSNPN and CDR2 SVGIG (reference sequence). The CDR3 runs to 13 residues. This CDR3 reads CAWSLDQQETQYF. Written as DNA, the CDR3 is TGTGCCTGGTCCCTCGACCAACAAGAGACCCAGTACTTC.

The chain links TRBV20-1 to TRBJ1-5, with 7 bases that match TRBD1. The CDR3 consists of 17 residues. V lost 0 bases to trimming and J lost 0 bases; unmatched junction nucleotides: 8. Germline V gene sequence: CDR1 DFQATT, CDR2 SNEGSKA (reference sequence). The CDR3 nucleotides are TGCAGTGCTAGAGATCTGGGACAGACACATAGCAATCAGCCCCAGCATTTT. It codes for CSARDLGQTHSNQPQHF.

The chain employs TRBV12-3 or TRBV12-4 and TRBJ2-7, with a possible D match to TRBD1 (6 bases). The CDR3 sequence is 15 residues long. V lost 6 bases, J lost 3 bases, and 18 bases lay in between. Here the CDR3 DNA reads TGTGCCAGCAGCCCCAGGGTAAGGGGGTACTACGAGCAGTACTTC. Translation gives CASSPRVRGYYEQYF.

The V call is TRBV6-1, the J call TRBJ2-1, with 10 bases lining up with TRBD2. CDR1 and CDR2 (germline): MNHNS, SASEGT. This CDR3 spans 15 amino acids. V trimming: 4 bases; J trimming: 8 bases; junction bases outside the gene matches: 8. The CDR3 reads CASSASGGGPYEQFF. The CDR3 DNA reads TGTGCCAGCAGTGCAAGCGGGGGGGGCCCTTATGAGCAGTTCTTC.

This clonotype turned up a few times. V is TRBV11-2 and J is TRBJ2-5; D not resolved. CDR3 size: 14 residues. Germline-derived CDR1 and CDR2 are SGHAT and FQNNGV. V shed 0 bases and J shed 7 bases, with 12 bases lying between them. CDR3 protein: CASSLDGPLGTQYF. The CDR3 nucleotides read TGTGCCAGCAGCTTAGATGGTCCGTTGGGGACCCAGTACTTC.

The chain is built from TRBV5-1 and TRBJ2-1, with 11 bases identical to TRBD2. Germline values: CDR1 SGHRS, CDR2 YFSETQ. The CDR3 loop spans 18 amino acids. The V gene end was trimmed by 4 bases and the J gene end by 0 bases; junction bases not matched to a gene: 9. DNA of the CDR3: TGCGCCAGCAGCCGCGTGACTAGCGGGAAGAGCTCCTACAATGAGCAGTTCTTC. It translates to CASSRVTSGKSSYNEQFF.

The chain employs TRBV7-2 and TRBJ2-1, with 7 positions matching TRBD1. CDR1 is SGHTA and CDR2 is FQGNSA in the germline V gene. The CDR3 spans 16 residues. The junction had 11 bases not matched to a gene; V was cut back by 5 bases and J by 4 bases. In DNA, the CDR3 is TGTGCCAGCAGCCCTCACCCAGGACAGGCTTACAATGAGCAGTTCTTC. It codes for CASSPHPGQAYNEQFF.

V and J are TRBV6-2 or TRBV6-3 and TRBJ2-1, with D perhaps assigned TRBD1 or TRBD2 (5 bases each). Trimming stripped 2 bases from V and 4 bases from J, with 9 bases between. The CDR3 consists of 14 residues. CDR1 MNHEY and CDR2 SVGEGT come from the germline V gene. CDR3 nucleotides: TGTGCCAGCAGTTACGGGGCGGGTTACAATGAGCAGTTCTTC. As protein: CASSYGAGYNEQFF.

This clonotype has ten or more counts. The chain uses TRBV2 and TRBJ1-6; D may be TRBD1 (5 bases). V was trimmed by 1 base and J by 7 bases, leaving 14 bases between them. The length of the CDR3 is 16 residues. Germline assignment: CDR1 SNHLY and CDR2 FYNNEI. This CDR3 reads CASSEGWGRTNSPLHF. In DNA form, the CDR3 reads TGTGCCAGCAGTGAAGGGTGGGGCAGAACAAATTCACCCCTCCACTTT.

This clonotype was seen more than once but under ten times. CDR3 protein: CASSKVGRGRPGNQPQHF. The CDR3 DNA reads TGTGCCAGCAGCAAAGTCGGCAGGGGGCGCCCCGGCAATCAGCCCCAGCATTTT. The V and J genes are TRBV21-1 and TRBJ1-5; the listed D gene, TRBD1, was not tested against the DNA. TRBV21-1 is a documented pseudogene. The CDR3 extends over 18 amino acids.

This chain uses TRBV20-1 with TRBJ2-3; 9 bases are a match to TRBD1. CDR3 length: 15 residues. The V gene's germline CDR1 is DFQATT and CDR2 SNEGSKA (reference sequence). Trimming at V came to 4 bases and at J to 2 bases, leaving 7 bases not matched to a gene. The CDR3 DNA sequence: TGCAGTGCTAAGGGACAGGGTGGCCCCACAGATACGCAGTATTTT. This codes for CSAKGQGGPTDTQYF.